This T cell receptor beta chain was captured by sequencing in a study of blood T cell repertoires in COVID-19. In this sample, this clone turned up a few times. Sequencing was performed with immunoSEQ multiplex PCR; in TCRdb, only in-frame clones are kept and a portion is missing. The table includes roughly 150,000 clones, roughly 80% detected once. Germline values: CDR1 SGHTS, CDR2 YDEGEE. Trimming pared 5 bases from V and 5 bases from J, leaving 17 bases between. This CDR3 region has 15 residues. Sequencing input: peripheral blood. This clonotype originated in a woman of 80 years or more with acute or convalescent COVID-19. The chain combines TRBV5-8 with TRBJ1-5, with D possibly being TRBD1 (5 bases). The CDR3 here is CASSRSRVGDQPQHF. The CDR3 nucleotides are TGTGCCAGCAGTCGTTCCCGGGTAGGGGATCAGCCCCAGCATTTT. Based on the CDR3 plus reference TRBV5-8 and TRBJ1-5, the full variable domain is EAGVTQSPTHLIKTRGQQATLRCSPISGHTSVYWYQQALGLGLQFLLWYDEGEERNRGNFPPRFSGRQFPNYSSELNVNALELEDSALYLCASSRSRVGDQPQHFGDGTRLSIL.